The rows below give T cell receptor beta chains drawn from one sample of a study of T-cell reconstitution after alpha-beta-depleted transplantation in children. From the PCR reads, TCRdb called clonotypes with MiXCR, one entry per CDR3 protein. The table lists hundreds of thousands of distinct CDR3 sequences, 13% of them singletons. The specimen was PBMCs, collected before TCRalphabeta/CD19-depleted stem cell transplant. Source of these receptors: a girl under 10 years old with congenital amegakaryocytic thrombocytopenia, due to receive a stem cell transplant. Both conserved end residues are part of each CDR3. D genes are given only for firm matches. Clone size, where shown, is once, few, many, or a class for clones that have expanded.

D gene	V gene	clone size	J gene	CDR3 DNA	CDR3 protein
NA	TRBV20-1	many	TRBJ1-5	TGCAGTGCTAGTGGGACTGACGGGGGTAGGCCCCAGCATTTT	CSASGTDGGRPQHF
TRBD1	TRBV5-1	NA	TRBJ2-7	TGCGCCAGCAGCCCCGGGGGACAGGGGGTCGAGCAGTACTTC	CASSPGGQGVEQYF
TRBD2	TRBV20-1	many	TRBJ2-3	TGCAGTGCTAGGACCACAATGGCGCGGGGGAGCACAGATACGCAGTATTTT	CSARTTMARGSTDTQYF
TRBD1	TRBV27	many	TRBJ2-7	TGTGCCAGCAGGAACTTGGGGGACAGCTCCTACGAGCAGTACTTC	CASRNLGDSSYEQYF
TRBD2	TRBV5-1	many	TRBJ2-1	TGCGCCAGCAGCTTGGCCTTAGCGGGAGGTCAGGGTGAGCAGTTCTTC	CASSLALAGGQGEQFF
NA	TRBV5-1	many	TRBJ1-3	TGCGCCAGCAGCTTTCAGGGAGCTGGAAACACCATATATTTT	CASSFQGAGNTIYF
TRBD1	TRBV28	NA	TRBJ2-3	TGTGCCAGCAGTCGACAGGGGGTGGATACGCAGTATTTT	CASSRQGVDTQYF
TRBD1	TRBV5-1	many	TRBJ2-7	TGCGCCAGCAGTTCTACCGGGACAGGGTACTACGAGCAGTACTTC	CASSSTGTGYYEQYF
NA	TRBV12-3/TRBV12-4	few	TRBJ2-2	TGTGCCAGCAGCCACTCAGGGGGGGAGCTGTTTTTT	CASSHSGGELFF
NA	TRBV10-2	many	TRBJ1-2	TGCGCCAGCAGACCGACAGCGTACTATGGCTACACCTTC	CASRPTAYYGYTF
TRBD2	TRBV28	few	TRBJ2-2	TGTGCCGCGGGGGGGAACACCGGGGAGCTGTTTTTT	CAAGGNTGELFF
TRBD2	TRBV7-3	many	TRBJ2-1	TGTGCCAGCAGCGAGCGAACTAGCGGGAGCCTCAATGAGCAGTTCTTC	CASSERTSGSLNEQFF
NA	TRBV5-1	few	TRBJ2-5	TGCGCCAGCGGTTCCCTTCGGGGCGGAGAGACCCAGTACTTC	CASGSLRGGETQYF
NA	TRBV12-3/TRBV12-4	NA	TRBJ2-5	TGTGCCAGCAGCTCCTTGATGGGGCACCCTGGGAAGACCCAGTACTTC	CASSSLMGHPGKTQYF
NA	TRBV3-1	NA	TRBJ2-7	TGTGCCAGCAGCCATCAATGGGTACCCTACGAGCAGTACTTC	CASSHQWVPYEQYF
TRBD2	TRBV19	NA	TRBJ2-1	TGTGCCAGTACCTCTAGCGGAGGCTACAATGAGCAGTTCTTC	CASTSSGGYNEQFF
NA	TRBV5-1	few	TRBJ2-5	TGCGCCAGCAGCTTGAACAAGTTGGAGACCCAGTACTTC	CASSLNKLETQYF
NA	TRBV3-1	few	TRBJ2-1	TGTGCCAGCAGCCAAGCAGGGTTTTACAATGAGCAGTTCTTC	CASSQAGFYNEQFF
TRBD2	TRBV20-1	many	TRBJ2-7	TGCAGTTTCTCGCGGGAGGGGTACGAGCAGTACTTC	CSFSREGYEQYF
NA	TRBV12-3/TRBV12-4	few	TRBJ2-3	TGTGCCAGCAGTGACAACCAAACCCCTGGACACCGCACAGATACGCAGTATTTT	CASSDNQTPGHRTDTQYF
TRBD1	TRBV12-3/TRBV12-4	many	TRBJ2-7	TGTGCCAGCAGTTTATCCCAGGACAGGGGAAGGTACGAGCAGTACTTC	CASSLSQDRGRYEQYF
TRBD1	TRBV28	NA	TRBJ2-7	TGTGCCAGCAGACACCGGGACAGGGGGACCTACGAGCAGTACTTC	CASRHRDRGTYEQYF
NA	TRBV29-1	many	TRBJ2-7	TGCAGCGTGTCACTAGGGAACGAGCAGTACTTC	CSVSLGNEQYF
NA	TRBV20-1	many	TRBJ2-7	TGCAGTGCTAGAGATGGGGGAACCTACGAGCAGTACTTC	CSARDGGTYEQYF
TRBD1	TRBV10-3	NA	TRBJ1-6	TGTGCCATCAGTGAGACCGGACAGGAGTGGTCACCCCTCCACTTT	CAISETGQEWSPLHF
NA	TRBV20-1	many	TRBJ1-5	TGCAGTGCTAGAGGCTCGGGAGGGTGGCCCTTTAGCAATCAGCCCCAGCATTTT	CSARGSGGWPFSNQPQHF
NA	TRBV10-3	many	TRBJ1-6	TGTGCCATCAATCTCCTCCCAGGGAAAGAGGGCTCACCCCTCCACTTT	CAINLLPGKEGSPLHF
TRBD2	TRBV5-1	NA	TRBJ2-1	TGCGCCAGCAGGCCGAGCGGGAGAATTGTCAATGAGCAGTTCTTC	CASRPSGRIVNEQFF
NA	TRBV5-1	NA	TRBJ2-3	TGCGCCAGCAGCTGGGCAGGCGACACAGATACGCAGTATTTT	CASSWAGDTDTQYF
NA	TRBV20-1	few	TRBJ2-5	TGCAGTGCTCCCACGGGGGAGACCCAGTACTTC	CSAPTGETQYF
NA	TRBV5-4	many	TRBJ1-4	TGTGCCAGCAGCAACCCCGGGGGGCAGGGTGAAAAACTGTTTTTT	CASSNPGGQGEKLFF
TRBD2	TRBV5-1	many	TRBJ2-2	TGCGCCAGCAGCTTGGCTGCTAGCGGGGAACTGAACACCGGGGAGCTGTTTTTT	CASSLAASGELNTGELFF
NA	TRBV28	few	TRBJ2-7	TGTGCCAGCAGTTTTTTTCGACAGGAGCGGGTGAACGAGCAGTACTTC	CASSFFRQERVNEQYF